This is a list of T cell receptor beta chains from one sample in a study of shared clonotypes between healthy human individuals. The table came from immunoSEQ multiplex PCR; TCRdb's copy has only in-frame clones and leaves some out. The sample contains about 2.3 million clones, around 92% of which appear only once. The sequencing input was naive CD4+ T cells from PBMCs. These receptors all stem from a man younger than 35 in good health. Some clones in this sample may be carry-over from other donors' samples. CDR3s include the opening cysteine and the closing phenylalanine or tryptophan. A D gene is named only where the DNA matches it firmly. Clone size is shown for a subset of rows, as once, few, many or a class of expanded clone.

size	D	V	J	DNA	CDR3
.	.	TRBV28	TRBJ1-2	TGTGCCAGCAGTCCACCCGGGACATCGTGGTGGGGCTACACCTTC	CASSPPGTSWWGYTF
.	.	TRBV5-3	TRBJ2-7	TGTGCCAGAAGCGCCCTAAAAACGACGTACCCCTCCTACGAGCAGTACTTC	CARSALKTTYPSYEQYF
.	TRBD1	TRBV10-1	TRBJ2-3	TGCGCCAGCAGTGAGTCGGGACAGGGGAACCCAGATACGCAGTATTTT	CASSESGQGNPDTQYF
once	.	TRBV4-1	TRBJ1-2	TGCGCCAGCAGCCAAGGCCGGGGCGAGATGTATGGCTACACCTTC	CASSQGRGEMYGYTF
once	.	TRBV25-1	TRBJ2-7	TGTGCCGCGGAAAAGGGTGGGTCACAAAACTACGAGCAGTACTTC	CAAEKGGSQNYEQYF
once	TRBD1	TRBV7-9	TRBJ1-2	TGTGCCAGCAGCTTAAACCCCCCTGGCCCAGGGGGGTATGGCTACACCTTC	CASSLNPPGPGGYGYTF
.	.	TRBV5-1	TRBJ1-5	TGCGCCAGCAGCCCGGACATCAGCAATCAGCCCCAGCATTTT	CASSPDISNQPQHF
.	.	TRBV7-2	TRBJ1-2	TGTGCCAGCAGCTTAGGCGGGACAAATGGAAACTATGGCTACACCTTC	CASSLGGTNGNYGYTF
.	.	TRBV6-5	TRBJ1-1	TGTGCCAGCAGTCGGACGGGGAACACTGAAGCTTTCTTT	CASSRTGNTEAFF
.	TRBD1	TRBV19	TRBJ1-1	TGTGCCAGTAGTATGGGACAGGTGATGAACACTGAAGCTTTCTTT	CASSMGQVMNTEAFF
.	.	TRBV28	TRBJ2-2	TGTGCCAGCAGTTTACCTGGGGGAGTGAGGGAGCTGTTTTTT	CASSLPGGVRELFF
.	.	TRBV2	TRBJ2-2	TGTGCCAGCAGTGAAGGGCCCGCACGGGGCACCGGGGAGCTGTTTTTT	CASSEGPARGTGELFF
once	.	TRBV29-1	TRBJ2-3	TGCAGCGTTGCGATGGTGGCTAGCACAGATACGCAGTATTTT	CSVAMVASTDTQYF
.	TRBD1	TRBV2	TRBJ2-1	TGTGCCAGCAGTGAGGAGGGACAGGGGGGAGATGAGCAGTTCTTC	CASSEEGQGGDEQFF
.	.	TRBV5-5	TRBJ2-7	TGTGCCAGCAGCTTAGGCGTCTACGAGCAGTACTTC	CASSLGVYEQYF
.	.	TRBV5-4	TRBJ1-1	TGTGCCAGCAGCCCACTACAGGGTGTGGGCACTGAAGCTTTCTTT	CASSPLQGVGTEAFF
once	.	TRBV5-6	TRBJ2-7	TGTGCCAGCAGCTCCCAGCTAGGGTCGTCCGAGCAGTACTTC	CASSSQLGSSEQYF
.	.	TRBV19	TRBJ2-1	TGTGCCAGCAGGTGGGGGTCCTACAATGAGCAGTTCTTC	CASRWGSYNEQFF
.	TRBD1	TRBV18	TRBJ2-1	TGTGCCAGCTCTCCGAGACTGGGACAGAAAGATGAGCAGTTCTTC	CASSPRLGQKDEQFF
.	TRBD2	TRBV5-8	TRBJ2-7	TGTGCCAGCAGCTTGGGGGCTAGCGGGATATACGAGCAGTACTTC	CASSLGASGIYEQYF
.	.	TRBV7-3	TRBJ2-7	TGTGCCAGCAGCTTAATTGGCCAGGGGGGTAGTCAGTACTTC	CASSLIGQGGSQYF
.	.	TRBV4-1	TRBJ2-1	TGCGCCAGCAGCCAAGATCCGGTTGGGGGAAATGAGCAGTTCTTC	CASSQDPVGGNEQFF
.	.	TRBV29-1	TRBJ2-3	TGCAGCGTTGGCGGCGTCCTCACAGATACGCAGTATTTT	CSVGGVLTDTQYF
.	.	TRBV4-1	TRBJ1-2	TGCGCCAGCAGCCATCCCCAGGGTTCCTATGGCTACACCTTC	CASSHPQGSYGYTF
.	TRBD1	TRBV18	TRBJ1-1	TGTGCCAGCTCAACGACAGGGGGCCAGATGGGCACTGAAGCTTTCTTT	CASSTTGGQMGTEAFF
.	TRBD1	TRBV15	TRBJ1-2	TGTGCCACCAGCAGAGTCAGGGGGCATGGCTACACCTTC	CATSRVRGHGYTF
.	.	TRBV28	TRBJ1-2	TGTGCCAGCAGTATAGGATTAGGGTATGGCTACACCTTC	CASSIGLGYGYTF
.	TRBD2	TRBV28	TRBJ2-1	TGTGCCAGCAGTTTCAGCGGGAGAATCAATGAGCAGTTCTTC	CASSFSGRINEQFF
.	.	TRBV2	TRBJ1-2	TGTGCCAGCAGTGAAGAAGCAGGGCTTCTTGGCTACACCTTC	CASSEEAGLLGYTF
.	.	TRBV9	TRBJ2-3	TGTGCCAGCAGCGTAGGGCCTACAGATACGCAGTATTTT	CASSVGPTDTQYF
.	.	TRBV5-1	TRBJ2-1	TGCGCCAGCAGCTCGGACTCGAGCTCCTACAATGAGCAGTTCTTC	CASSSDSSSYNEQFF
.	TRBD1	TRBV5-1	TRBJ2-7	TGCGCCAGCAGCACGACCGGGACAGGGGGCGCCTACGAGCAGTACTTC	CASSTTGTGGAYEQYF
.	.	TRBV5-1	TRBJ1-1	TGCGCCAGCAGCGAGGGGAGAGGCGGAATGAACACTGAAGCTTTCTTT	CASSEGRGGMNTEAFF